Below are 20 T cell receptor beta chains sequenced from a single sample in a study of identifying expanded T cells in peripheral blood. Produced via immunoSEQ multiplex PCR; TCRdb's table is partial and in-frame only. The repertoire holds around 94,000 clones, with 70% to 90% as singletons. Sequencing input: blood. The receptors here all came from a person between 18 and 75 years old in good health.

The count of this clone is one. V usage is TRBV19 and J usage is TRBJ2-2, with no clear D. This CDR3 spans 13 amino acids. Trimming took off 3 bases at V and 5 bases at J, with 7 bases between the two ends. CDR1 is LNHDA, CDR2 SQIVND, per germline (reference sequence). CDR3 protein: CASSIQGTGELFF. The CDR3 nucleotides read TGTGCCAGTAGTATCCAAGGAACCGGGGAGCTGTTTTTT.

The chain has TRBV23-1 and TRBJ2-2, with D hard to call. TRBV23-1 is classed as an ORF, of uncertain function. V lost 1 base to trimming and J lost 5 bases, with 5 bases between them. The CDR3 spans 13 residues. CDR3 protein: CASSQFRTGELFF. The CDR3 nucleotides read TGCGCCAGCAGTCAATTCCGTACCGGGGAGCTGTTTTTT.

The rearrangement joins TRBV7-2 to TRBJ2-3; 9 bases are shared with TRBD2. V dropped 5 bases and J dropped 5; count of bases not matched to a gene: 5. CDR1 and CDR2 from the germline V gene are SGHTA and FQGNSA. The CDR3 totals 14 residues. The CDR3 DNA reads TGTGCCAGCAGCCAATCGACTAGCGGAGATACGCAGTATTTT. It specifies CASSQSTSGDTQYF. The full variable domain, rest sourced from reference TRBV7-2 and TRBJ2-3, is GAGVSQSPSNKVTEKGKDVELRCDPISGHTALYWYRQSLGQGLEFLIYFQGNSAPDKSGLPSDRFSAERTGGSVSTLTIQRTQQEDSAVYLCASSQSTSGDTQYFGPGTRLTVL.

The chain's CDR3 is CASSLDSSGATYEQYF. CDR3 DNA: TGTGCCAGCAGCTTAGATTCGAGCGGGGCTACCTACGAGCAGTACTTC. The chain links TRBV7-3 to TRBJ2-7; TRBD2 aligns across 7 bases. The CDR3 extends over 16 amino acids. V shed 2 bases and J 2 bases; nucleotides not matched to a gene: 9. The germline CDR1 and CDR2 sequences are SGHTA and FQGTGA.

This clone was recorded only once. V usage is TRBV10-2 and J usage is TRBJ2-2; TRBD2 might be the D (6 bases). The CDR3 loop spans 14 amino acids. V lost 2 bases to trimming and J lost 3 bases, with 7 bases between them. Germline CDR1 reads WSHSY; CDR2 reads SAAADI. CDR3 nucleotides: TGCGCCAGCAGTGAGCGGGGGTACACCGGGGAGCTGTTTTTT. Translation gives CASSERGYTGELFF.

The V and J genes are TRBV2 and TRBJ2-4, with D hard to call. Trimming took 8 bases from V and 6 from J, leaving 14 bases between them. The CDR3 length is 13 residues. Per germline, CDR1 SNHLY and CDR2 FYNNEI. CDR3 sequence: CASQLGPGNIQYF. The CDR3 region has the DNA TGTGCCAGCCAATTAGGGCCGGGAAACATTCAGTACTTC.

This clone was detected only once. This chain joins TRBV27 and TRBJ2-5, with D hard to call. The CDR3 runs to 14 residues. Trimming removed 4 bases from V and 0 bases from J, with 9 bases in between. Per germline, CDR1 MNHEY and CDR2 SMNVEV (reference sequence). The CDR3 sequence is CASSSVMYQETQYF. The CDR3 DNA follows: TGTGCCAGCAGTTCGGTGATGTACCAAGAGACCCAGTACTTC.

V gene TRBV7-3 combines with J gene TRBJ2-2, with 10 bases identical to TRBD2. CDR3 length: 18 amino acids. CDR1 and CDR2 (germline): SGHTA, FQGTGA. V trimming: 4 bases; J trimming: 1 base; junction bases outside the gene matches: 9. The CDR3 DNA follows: TGTGCCAGCAGCTCATCAATAGCGGGAGGTGGGAACACCGGGGAGCTGTTTTTT. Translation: CASSSSIAGGGNTGELFF.

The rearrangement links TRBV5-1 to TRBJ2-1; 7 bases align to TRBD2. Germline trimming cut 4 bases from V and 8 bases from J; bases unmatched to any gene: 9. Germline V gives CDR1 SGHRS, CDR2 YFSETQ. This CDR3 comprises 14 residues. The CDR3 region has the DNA TGCGCCAGCAGCCACTCGACTAGCCTCCATGAGCAGTTCTTC. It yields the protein CASSHSTSLHEQFF.

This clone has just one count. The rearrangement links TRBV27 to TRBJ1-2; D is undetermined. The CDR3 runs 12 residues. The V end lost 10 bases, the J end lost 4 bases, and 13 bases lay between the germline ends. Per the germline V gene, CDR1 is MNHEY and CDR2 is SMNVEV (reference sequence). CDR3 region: CAKPRGGYGYTF. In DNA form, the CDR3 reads TGTGCCAAACCACGAGGAGGCTATGGCTACACCTTC.

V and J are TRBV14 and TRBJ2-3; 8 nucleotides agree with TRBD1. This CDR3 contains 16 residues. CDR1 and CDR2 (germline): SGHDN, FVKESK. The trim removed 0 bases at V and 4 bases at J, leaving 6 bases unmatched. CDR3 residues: CASSQEGRGRADTQYF. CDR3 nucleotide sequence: TGTGCCAGCAGCCAAGAGGGCAGGGGGCGGGCAGATACGCAGTATTTT.

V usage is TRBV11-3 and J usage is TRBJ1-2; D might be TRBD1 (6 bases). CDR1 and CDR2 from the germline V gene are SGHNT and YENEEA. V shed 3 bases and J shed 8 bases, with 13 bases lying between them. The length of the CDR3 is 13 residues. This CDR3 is CASSFRGTDGYTF. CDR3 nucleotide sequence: TGTGCCAGCAGCTTCAGGGGAACGGACGGCTACACCTTC.

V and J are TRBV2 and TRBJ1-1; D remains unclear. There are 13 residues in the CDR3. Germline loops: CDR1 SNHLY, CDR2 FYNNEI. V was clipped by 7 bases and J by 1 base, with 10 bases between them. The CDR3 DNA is TGTGCCAGCAACCTGGGAAGGAACACTGAAGCTTTCTTT. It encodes CASNLGRNTEAFF.

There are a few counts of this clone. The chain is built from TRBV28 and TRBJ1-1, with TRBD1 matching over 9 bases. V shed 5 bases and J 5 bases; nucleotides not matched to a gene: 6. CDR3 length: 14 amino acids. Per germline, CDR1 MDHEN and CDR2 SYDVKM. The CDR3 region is CASSTGQGWTEAFF. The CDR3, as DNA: TGTGCCAGCAGTACGGGACAGGGTTGGACTGAAGCTTTCTTT.

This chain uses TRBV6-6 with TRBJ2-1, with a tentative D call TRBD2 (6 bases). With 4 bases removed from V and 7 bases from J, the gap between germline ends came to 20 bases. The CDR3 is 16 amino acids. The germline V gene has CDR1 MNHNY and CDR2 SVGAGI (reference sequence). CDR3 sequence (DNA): TGTGCCAGCAGTTCCTATAGCGGCTCCCTCCCTAATGAGCAGTTCTTC. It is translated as CASSSYSGSLPNEQFF.

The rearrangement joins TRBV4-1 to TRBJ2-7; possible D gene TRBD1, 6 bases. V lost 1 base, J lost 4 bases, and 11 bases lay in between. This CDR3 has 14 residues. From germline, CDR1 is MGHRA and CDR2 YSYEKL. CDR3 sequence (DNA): TGCGCCAGCAGCCAAGGGACAGCAACATACGAGCAGTACTTC. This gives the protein CASSQGTATYEQYF.

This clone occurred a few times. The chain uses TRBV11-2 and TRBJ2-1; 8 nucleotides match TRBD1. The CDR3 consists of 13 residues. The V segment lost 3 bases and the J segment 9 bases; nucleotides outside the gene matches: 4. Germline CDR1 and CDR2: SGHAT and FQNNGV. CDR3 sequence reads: CASSLGGQGEQFF. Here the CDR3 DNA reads TGTGCCAGCAGCTTGGGCGGACAGGGTGAGCAGTTCTTC.

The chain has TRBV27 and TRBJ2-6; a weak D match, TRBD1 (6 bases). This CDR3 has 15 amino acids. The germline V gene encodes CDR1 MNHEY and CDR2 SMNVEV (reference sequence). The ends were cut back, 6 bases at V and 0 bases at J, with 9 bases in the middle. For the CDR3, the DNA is TGTGCCAGCAGGGTAGGGGGCTCTGGGGCCAACGTCCTGACTTTC. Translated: CASRVGGSGANVLTF.

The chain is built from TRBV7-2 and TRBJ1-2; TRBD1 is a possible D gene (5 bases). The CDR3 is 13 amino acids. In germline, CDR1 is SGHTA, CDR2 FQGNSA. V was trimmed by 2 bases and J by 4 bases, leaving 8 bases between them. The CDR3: CASSLSGIYGYTF. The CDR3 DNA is TGTGCCAGCAGCTTATCAGGGATCTATGGCTACACCTTC.

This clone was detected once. The CDR3 nucleotides are TGTGCCAGCAGTTACGCGACAGACCTGGACAAGTCCTACGAGCAGTACTTC. Translation gives CASSYATDLDKSYEQYF. The V gene is TRBV6-7, the J gene TRBJ2-7; D is possibly TRBD1 (5 bases). TRBV6-7 is flagged as an ORF with uncertain function. The CDR3 sequence is 17 residues long. Trimming took off 2 bases at V and 1 base at J, with 18 bases between the two ends.